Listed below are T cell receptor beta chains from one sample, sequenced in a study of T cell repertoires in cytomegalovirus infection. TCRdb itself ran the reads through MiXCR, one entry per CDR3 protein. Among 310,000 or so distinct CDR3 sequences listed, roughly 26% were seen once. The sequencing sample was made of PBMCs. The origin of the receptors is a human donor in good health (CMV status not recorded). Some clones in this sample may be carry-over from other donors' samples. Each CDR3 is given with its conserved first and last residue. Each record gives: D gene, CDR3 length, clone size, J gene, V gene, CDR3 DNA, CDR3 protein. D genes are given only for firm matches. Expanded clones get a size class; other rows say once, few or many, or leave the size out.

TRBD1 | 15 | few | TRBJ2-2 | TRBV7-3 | TGTGCCAGCAGCTCCCTGGACAGGGAATCCGGGGAGCTGTTTTTT | CASSSLDRESGELFF
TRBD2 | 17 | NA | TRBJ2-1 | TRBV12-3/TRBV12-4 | TGTGCCAGCAACCCTCGGGCGGGGGGACCTCCTAACAATGAGCAGTTCTTC | CASNPRAGGPPNNEQFF
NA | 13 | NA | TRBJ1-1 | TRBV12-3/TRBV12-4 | TGTGCCAGCACCCTAGGAGGGCGCACTGAAGCTTTCTTT | CASTLGGRTEAFF
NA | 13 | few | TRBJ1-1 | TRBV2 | TGTGCCAGCAGTGTCAAACAGAACACTGAAGCTTTCTTT | CASSVKQNTEAFF
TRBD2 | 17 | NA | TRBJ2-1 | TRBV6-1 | TGTGCCAGCAGTGAACGTACTAGCGGGAGCTCCTACAATGAGCAGTTCTTC | CASSERTSGSSYNEQFF
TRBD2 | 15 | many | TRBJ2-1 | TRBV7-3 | TGTGCCAGCAGCTTAGTGGGACTAGGAAACAATGAGCAGTTCTTC | CASSLVGLGNNEQFF
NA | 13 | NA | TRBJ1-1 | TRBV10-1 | TGCGCCAGCAGTGAGATCCTGAACACTGAAGCTTTCTTT | CASSEILNTEAFF
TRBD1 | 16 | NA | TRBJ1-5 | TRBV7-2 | TGTGCCAGCAGCTCCCAGGGGGGGCATAGCAATCAGCCCCAGCATTTT | CASSSQGGHSNQPQHF
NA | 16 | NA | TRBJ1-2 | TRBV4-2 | TGTGCCAGCAGCCGACAGCAGAGGTCGGAGAACTATGGCTACACCTTC | CASSRQQRSENYGYTF
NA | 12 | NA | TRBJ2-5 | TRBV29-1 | TGCAGCGTGAGGGTCCAGCGGGAGACCCAGTACTTC | CSVRVQRETQYF
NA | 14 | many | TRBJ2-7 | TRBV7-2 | TGTGCCAGCAGCTTAGGAGGGGGTATCTACGAGCAGTACTTC | CASSLGGGIYEQYF
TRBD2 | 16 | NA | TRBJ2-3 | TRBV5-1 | TGCGCCAGCAGCAACCAGGGACTAGCGGAAACAGATACGCAGTATTTT | CASSNQGLAETDTQYF
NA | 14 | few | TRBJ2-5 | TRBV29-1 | TGCAGCGTTGAAGATCAGGGGTGGCCAGAGACCCAGTACTTC | CSVEDQGWPETQYF
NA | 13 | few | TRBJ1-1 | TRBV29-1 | TGCAGCGTTACCCGAGGACTCTACACTGAAGCTTTCTTT | CSVTRGLYTEAFF
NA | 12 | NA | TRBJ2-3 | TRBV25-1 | TGTGCCAGCAGAGCCTCCGGCGCCACGCAGTATTTT | CASRASGATQYF
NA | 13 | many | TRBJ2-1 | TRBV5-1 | TGCGCCAGCAGCTTGGTTTTAAACAATGAGCAGTTCTTC | CASSLVLNNEQFF
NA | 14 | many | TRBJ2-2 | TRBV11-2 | TGTGCCAGCCCCTACGAGCAGAACACCGGGGAGCTGTTTTTT | CASPYEQNTGELFF
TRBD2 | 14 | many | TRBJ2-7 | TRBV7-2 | TGTGCCAGCAGCTCTAGCGGGACAGCCTACGAGCAGTACTTC | CASSSSGTAYEQYF
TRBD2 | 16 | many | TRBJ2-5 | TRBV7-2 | TGTGCCAGCAGCCTAACTAGCGGGAGTTCGCGGGAGACCCAGTACTTC | CASSLTSGSSRETQYF
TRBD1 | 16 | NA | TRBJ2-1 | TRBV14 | TGTGCCAGCAGCCAGGAGAATGGACAGGGGTACAATGAGCAGTTCTTC | CASSQENGQGYNEQFF
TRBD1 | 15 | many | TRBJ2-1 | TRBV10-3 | TGTGCCATCAGTACGACAGGGGTAACTTACAATGAGCAGTTCTTC | CAISTTGVTYNEQFF
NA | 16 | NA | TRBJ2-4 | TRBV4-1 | TGCGCCAGCAGCCGCGACGGAAGTCTAGCCAAAAACATTCAGTACTTC | CASSRDGSLAKNIQYF
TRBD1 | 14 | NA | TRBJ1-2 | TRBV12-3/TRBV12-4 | TGTGCCAGCAGTCCCTTCCGACAGGGGGGGGGCTACACCTTC | CASSPFRQGGGYTF
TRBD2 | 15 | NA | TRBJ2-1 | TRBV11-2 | TGTGCCAGCAGCTATGGACTAGCGGGAGGGGGGGAGCAGTTCTTC | CASSYGLAGGGEQFF
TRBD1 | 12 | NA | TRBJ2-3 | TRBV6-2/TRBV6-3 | TGTGCCAGCGAACAGGGGGGAGATACGCAGTATTTT | CASEQGGDTQYF
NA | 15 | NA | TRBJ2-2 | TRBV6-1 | TGTGCCAGCAGTTACACAGGGATGAACACCGGGGAGCTGTTTTTT | CASSYTGMNTGELFF
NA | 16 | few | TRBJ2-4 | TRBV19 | TGTGCCAGTAGTATTACGTCTAGCCGACGGATTAACATTCAGTACTTC | CASSITSSRRINIQYF
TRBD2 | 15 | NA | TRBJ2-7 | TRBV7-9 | TGTGCCAGCAGCCCTAGACTAGCGGGACATCGCGAGCAGTACTTC | CASSPRLAGHREQYF
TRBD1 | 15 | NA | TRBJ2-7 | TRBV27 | TGTGCCAGCAGTTTATTCGGACAGGGGGCAGGGGAGCAGTACTTC | CASSLFGQGAGEQYF
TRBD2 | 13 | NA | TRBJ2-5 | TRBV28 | TGTGCCAGCAGCCGAGCGGGGGCAGAGACCCAGTACTTC | CASSRAGAETQYF
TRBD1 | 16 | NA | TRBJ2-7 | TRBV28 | TGTGCCAGCAGTTTCCGGGACAGGGGGCTAACCTACGAGCAGTACTTC | CASSFRDRGLTYEQYF
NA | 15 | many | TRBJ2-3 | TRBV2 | TGTGCCAGCAGTGAAGAGTTGACGTCCACAGATACGCAGTATTTT | CASSEELTSTDTQYF
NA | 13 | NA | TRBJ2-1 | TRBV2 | TGTGCCAGCAGTGAATCATGGACAAGTGAGCAGTTCTTC | CASSESWTSEQFF
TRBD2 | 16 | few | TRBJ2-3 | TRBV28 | TGTGCCAGCAGTACTACCGGGACTAGTCGCACAGATACGCAGTATTTT | CASSTTGTSRTDTQYF
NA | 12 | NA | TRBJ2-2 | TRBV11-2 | TGTGCCAGCCACGAGCTTCTAGGGGAGCTGTTTTTT | CASHELLGELFF
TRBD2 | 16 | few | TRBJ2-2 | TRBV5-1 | TGCGCCAGCAGGGAATTAGCGGGGGTGGACACCGGGGAGCTGTTTTTT | CASRELAGVDTGELFF
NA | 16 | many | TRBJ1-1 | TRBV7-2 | TGTGCCAGCAGCCCAGGGCGGGGACGGATGAACACTGAAGCTTTCTTT | CASSPGRGRMNTEAFF
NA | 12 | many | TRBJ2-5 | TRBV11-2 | TGTGCCAGCAGCTTAGTCGGTGAGACCCAGTACTTC | CASSLVGETQYF
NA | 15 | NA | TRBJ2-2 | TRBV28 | TGTGCCAGCACCCCCTGGAGGAGGGACACCGGGGAGCTGTTTTTT | CASTPWRRDTGELFF
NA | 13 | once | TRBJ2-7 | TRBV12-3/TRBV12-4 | TGTGCCAGCAGGGTAATAAGCTCCTACGGGCAGTACTTC | CASRVISSYGQYF
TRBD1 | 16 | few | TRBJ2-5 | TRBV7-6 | TGTGCTAGCAGCACGGGACAGGGGGGATTACAAGAGACCCAGTACTTC | CASSTGQGGLQETQYF
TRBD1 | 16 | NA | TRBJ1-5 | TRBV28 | TGTGCCAGCGAATCAGCAGGGGGGCTCAGCAATCAGCCCCAGCATTTT | CASESAGGLSNQPQHF
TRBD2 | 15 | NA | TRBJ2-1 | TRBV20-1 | TGCAGTGCTACAAGTCTAGCGGGAGGATACGATGAGCAGTTCTTC | CSATSLAGGYDEQFF
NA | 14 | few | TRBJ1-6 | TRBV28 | TGTGCCAGCAGTTTCGGGGAGTATAATTCACCCCTCCACTTT | CASSFGEYNSPLHF
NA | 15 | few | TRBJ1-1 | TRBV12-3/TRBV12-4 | TGTGCCAGCAGTCTACATGGGGGCAGAAACACTGAAGCTTTCTTT | CASSLHGGRNTEAFF
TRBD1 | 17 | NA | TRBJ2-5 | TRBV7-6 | TGTGCCAGCAGCTGGGCACCCGGGACAGGCTACCAAGAGACCCAGTACTTC | CASSWAPGTGYQETQYF
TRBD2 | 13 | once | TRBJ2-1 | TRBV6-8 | TGTGCCAGCGAACTAGCGGGAAACAATGAGCAGTTCTTC | CASELAGNNEQFF
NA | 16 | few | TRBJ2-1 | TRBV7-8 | TGTGCCAGCAGCTTAATAGCGGCAAGCTCCTACAATGAGCAGTTCTTC | CASSLIAASSYNEQFF
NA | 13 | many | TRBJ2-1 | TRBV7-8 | TGTGCCAGCAGCTCCAACAGCTACAATGAGCAGTTCTTC | CASSSNSYNEQFF
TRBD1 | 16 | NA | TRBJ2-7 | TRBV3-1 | TGTGCCAGCAGCCAAGGACCGGGACAGGGTTACTACGAGCAGTACTTC | CASSQGPGQGYYEQYF
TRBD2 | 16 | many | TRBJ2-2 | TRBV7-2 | TGTGCCAGCATCCCCACTGCGCTAGCGGACACCGGGGAGCTGTTTTTT | CASIPTALADTGELFF
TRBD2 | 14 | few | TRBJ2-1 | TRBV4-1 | TGCGCCAGCAGGCTAGCGGGCAATCGAGGGGAGCAGTTCTTC | CASRLAGNRGEQFF
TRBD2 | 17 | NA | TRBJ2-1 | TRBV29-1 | TGCAGCGTTGTATGGTTTCGACTAGCGGGAGGCAGAAATGAGCAGTTCTTC | CSVVWFRLAGGRNEQFF
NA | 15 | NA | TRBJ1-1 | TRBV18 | TGTGCCAGCTCACCACTCTCGGGAATGAACACTGAAGCTTTCTTT | CASSPLSGMNTEAFF
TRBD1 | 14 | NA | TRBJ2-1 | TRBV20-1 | TGCAGTGCTCGGGACAGCAGCTCCTACAATGAGCAGTTCTTC | CSARDSSSYNEQFF
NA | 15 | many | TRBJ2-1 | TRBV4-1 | TGCGCCAGCAGCCGAGCAGGGAGCTCCTACAATGAGCAGTTCTTC | CASSRAGSSYNEQFF
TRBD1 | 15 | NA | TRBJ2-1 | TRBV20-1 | TGCAGTGCTAGGATCGGGACAGGACCCTACAATGAGCAGTTCTTC | CSARIGTGPYNEQFF
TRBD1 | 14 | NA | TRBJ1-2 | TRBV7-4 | TGTGCCAGCAGCTTAGTTGGGACAGAGTATGGCTACACCTTC | CASSLVGTEYGYTF
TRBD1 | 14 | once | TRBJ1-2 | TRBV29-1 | TGCAGCGTTGGTTCGTCGACAGGGGGGCATGGCTACACCTTC | CSVGSSTGGHGYTF
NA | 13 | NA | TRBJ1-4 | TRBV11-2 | TGTGCCAGCAGCTTAGATCCCGGTGAAAAACTGTTTTTT | CASSLDPGEKLFF